This TCR beta chain was found in a study of control samples from healthy donors and cancer patients. Profiled with immunoSEQ multiplex PCR; TCRdb holds only in-frame clones, not every one. The repertoire holds over 150,000 clones, with about 94% as singletons. CDR3 length: 14 residues. Germline assignment: CDR1 MNHEY and CDR2 SVGAGI. The V gene end was trimmed by 10 bases and the J gene end by 2 bases; junction bases not matched to a gene: 7. This clonotype originated in a man aged 55 to 70 with colorectal cancer. The rearrangement links TRBV6-5 to TRBJ2-3; 9 bases are a match to TRBD2. Sequenced sample: PBMCs. The chain's CDR3 is CAIPSGEITDTQYF. CDR3 nucleotides: TGTGCCATACCTAGCGGGGAGATCACAGATACGCAGTATTTT.